The clone carrying this T cell receptor (delta chain) is medium-sized within its sample. Its cognate antigen is unknown. These data come from a study of human gamma delta and Vdelta1 T cells. TCRdb processed the PCR reads again with the CATT caller. This table holds thousands of delta-chain clones, almost 40% found once. Study-wide findings and caveats: Acute myeloid leukemia was reportedly broadly targeted by polyclonal Delta One T cells.

V shed 0 bases, J shed 5 bases, and the junction held 8 bases outside the gene matches. CDR1 is TSWWSYY and CDR2 is QGS in the germline V gene. The CDR3 length is 16 residues. This rearrangement joins TRDV1 to TRDJ1, with TRDD3 matching 8 bases. The sequence was obtained from a human donor in good health. Sequences were obtained from Vdelta1 gamma-delta T cells from blood grown in culture (DOT cells). Written as DNA, the CDR3 is TGTGCTCTTGGGGAACTACCTGGGGATACTTCGGATAAACTCATCTTT. Protein: CALGELPGDTSDKLIF.